The 12 T cell receptor beta chains below all came from one sample that was sequenced in a study of shared clonotypes between healthy human individuals. Assay used: immunoSEQ multiplex PCR; TCRdb lists only in-frame clones, some missing. The data hold roughly 700,000 clones, with 74% observed a single time. Sequences were obtained from memory CD4+ T cells sorted from blood. Subset specified: CD45RA-negative fraction. The receptors shown here come from a woman aged 25 to 39 in good health.

The chain carries TRBV6-1 and TRBJ2-5; 10 bases agree with TRBD2. From germline, CDR1 is MNHNS and CDR2 SASEGT. The length of the CDR3 is 14 residues. V was clipped by 8 bases and J by 3 bases; unmatched bases: 6. DNA for the CDR3: TGTGCCAGCGCCAGCGGGAGGGGTAAAGAGACCCAGTACTTC. Translating it yields CASASGRGKETQYF.

This clone was seen many times. The V call is TRBV28, the J call TRBJ2-4, with TRBD2 as a possible D gene (6 bases). Deletions cut 2 bases from V and 0 bases from J, with 17 bases between. Germline V lookup: CDR1 MDHEN, CDR2 SYDVKM. The CDR3 has 18 residues. Here the CDR3 reads CASSLGTAGRVAKNIQYF. CDR3 DNA: TGTGCCAGCAGTTTAGGGACTGCAGGAAGAGTAGCCAAAAACATTCAGTACTTC.

Details on this clone: A read error may explain this, as a much larger clone is one base away. The CDR3 sequence: CASSLEGYEQYF. The CDR3 DNA follows: TGTGCCAGCAGCTTAGAAGGCTACGAGCAGTACTTC. The rearrangement links TRBV13 to TRBJ2-7, with D unresolved. This CDR3 has 12 amino acids. Germline loops: CDR1 PRHDT, CDR2 FYEKMQ (reference sequence). V was shortened by 1 base and J by 3 bases, with 4 bases between the two germline ends.

The V gene is TRBV18, the J gene TRBJ2-7, with no clear D. Looked up from germline, CDR1 is KGHSH and CDR2 is LQKENI. V dropped 4 bases and J dropped 3 bases, with 25 bases sitting between them. The CDR3 consists of 18 residues. The CDR3 is CASSLNRQQQSLHYEQYF. The DNA for the CDR3 is TGTGCCAGCTCACTAAACCGACAACAACAGAGCTTGCACTACGAGCAGTACTTC.

Note on this clone: In the same sample, other DNA sequences code for this CDR3. The chain uses TRBV20-1 and TRBJ2-3; D uncertain. The V end lost 3 bases, the J end lost 4 bases, and 5 bases lay between the germline ends. Germline CDR1 and CDR2: DFQATT and SNEGSKA (reference sequence). CDR3 length: 11 residues. The CDR3 nucleotides read TGCAGTGCTAGCCCTTCAGATACGCAGTATTTT. Its protein is CSASPSDTQYF.

This clone was counted once. V and J are TRBV28 and TRBJ2-7; TRBD2 aligns across 9 bases. The V segment lost 6 bases and the J segment 5 bases; nucleotides outside the gene matches: 17. The germline V gene encodes CDR1 MDHEN and CDR2 SYDVKM. The CDR3 consists of 17 residues. CDR3 sequence reads: CASSPPTVSGSRHEQYF. In DNA, the CDR3 is TGTGCCAGCAGCCCTCCGACGGTTAGCGGGAGTCGGCACGAGCAGTACTTC.

This chain uses TRBV6-1 with TRBJ2-1, with a weak D call TRBD1 (6 bases). Germline V gives CDR1 MNHNS, CDR2 SASEGT. Deletions cut 4 bases from V and 7 bases from J, with 20 bases between. The CDR3 contains 16 residues. CDR3 nucleotides: TGTGCCAGCAGTGGAGGACAGCTAATAGGGGTGAATGAGCAGTTCTTC. The encoded protein is CASSGGQLIGVNEQFF.

This chain uses TRBV11-1 with TRBJ2-7; TRBD2 is a possible D gene (6 bases). The CDR3 is 14 amino acids. V gave up 5 bases and J gave up 6 bases, with 17 bases separating them. The germline gives CDR1 SGHAT, CDR2 FQDESV (reference sequence). CDR3 sequence reads: CASSRSVAAGEQYF. For the CDR3, the DNA is TGTGCCAGCAGCCGTAGTGTTGCAGCGGGCGAGCAGTACTTC.

This clone was observed a handful of times. CDR3 DNA sequence: TGTGCCAGCACCTGGGCCGGCGGCGAGCAGTACTTC. Its protein is CASTWAGGEQYF. This chain connects TRBV7-8 to TRBJ2-7; D is unclear. Germline-derived CDR1 and CDR2 are SGHVS and FQNEAQ. This CDR3 region has 12 residues. V dropped 7 bases and J dropped 6 bases, with 13 bases sitting between them.

Comments on this clone: A much larger clone lies a single base off, so this may be a read error. The sample holds other DNA sequences that translate to the same CDR3. This chain uses TRBV11-2 with TRBJ1-5; D is uncertain. Trimming shortened V by 0 bases and J by 2 bases, and 2 bases separated the two germline ends. CDR3 length equals 13 residues. The germline V gene encodes CDR1 SGHAT and CDR2 FQNNGV. CDR3 DNA sequence: TGTGCCAGCAGCTTAGATCGCAATCAGCCCCAGCATTTT. As protein: CASSLDRNQPQHF.

The gene calls are TRBV19 and TRBJ2-7; 7 bases agree with TRBD1. The germline V gene encodes CDR1 LNHDA and CDR2 SQIVND (reference sequence). This CDR3 is 14 amino acids long. V trimming: 5 bases; J trimming: 3 bases; junction bases outside the gene matches: 7. The DNA for the CDR3 is TGTGCCAGTAGTTCTCCGGGACAGCGCTACGAGCAGTACTTC. This gives the protein CASSSPGQRYEQYF.

The chain is built from TRBV5-5 and TRBJ1-1, with D maybe TRBD1 (5 bases). CDR3 size: 12 residues. V was pared by 4 bases and J by 5 bases, with 9 bases between. Germline V gene sequence: CDR1 SGHKS, CDR2 YYEKEE (reference sequence). In DNA form, the CDR3 reads TGTGCCAGCAGCGGGGGTTGGACTGAAGCTTTCTTT. Translated, it gives CASSGGWTEAFF.